This TCR beta chain came from a study of early T cells in non-severe SARS-CoV-2 infection. Study at large: From unsorted whole blood, bulk RNA was sequenced, and the chains remained unpaired.

Attachment of unique molecular identifiers to individual cDNA molecules was performed. TCRdb re-analysed the 5' RACE reads in MiXCR, keeping a single row per CDR3 protein. In the table there are some 80,000 distinct CDR3 sequences, about 13% of which are singletons. This clonotype was picked up a small number of times. Its antigen is unidentified. There are 13 residues in the CDR3. Germline CDR1 is SGHNT and CDR2 is YYREEE (reference sequence). The V end lost 9 bases, the J end lost 6 bases, and 17 bases lay between the germline ends. Notes on the study in general: CD4 and private specificities were missed by VDJdb matching, which favored anti-spike CD8 responses.

The rearrangement links TRBV5-4 to TRBJ2-3, with D unclear. The receptor was isolated from an adult who was a healthcare worker with PCR-confirmed SARS-CoV-2 infection or an uninfected control (not recorded which). The sequencing input was whole blood. The CDR3 reads CATRVTAADTQYF. In DNA form, the CDR3 reads TGTGCCACCCGGGTCACCGCCGCGGATACGCAGTATTTT.